Following are 2 T cell receptor gamma chains from one sample sequenced in a study of γδ T cells in repeated Plasmodium falciparum infection. TCRdb used CATT to re-call clones from the multiplex PCR reads. The table has 20,000 to 30,000 gamma-chain clones, around 3% seen once. Bulk repertoires came from Vgamma9/Vdelta2+ or Vdelta2-negative gammadelta T cells flow-sorted from PBMC. The sequenced material came from gamma-delta T cells from blood. The receptors were sampled from a pool of human donors (malaria-infected and uninfected, not separated).

This clone was recorded many times. Translating this DNA gives a protein that differs at residue 15 from the TCRdb one, which belongs to a much larger clone; a read error is likely, and the protein shown is this translation. The V gene is TRGV9, but the J gene lacks a call. The CDR3 runs to 17 residues. Germline V gene data show CDR1 as GITISATS and CDR2 as ISYDGTV (reference sequence). The CDR3 reads CALWEIPGWLGKKIEVF. The DNA of the CDR3 is TGTGCCTTGTGGGAGATCCCTGGTTGGTTGGGCAAAAAAATCGAGGTATTT.

A few counts support this clone. This DNA's translation differs at residue 4 from TCRdb's protein, which comes from a much larger clone; a read error is likely, and the protein shown is translated from the DNA. Additional DNA sequences in this sample encode the identical CDR3. The chain couples TRGV5 to TRGJ1 or TRGJ2. The J gene, not given by TCRdb, was assigned here from a germline match of the nucleotide sequence. The germline gives CDR1 VINAFY, CDR2 YDVSNSKD. The CDR3 contains 14 residues. CDR3: CATRDRRRYYKKLF. The CDR3 DNA sequence: TGTGCCACCAGGGACAGGCGGCGGTATTATAAGAAACTCTTT.